This T cell receptor (beta chain) appears in the sequencing data of a study of blood T cell repertoires in COVID-19. Study background: Collection of acute and convalescent COVID-19 samples took place in the United States, Italy and Spain. PBMCs, B-cell-depleted T cells, or T cells provided the cDNA or gDNA that made up the material.

The CDR3 is 16 residues long. Original handling: Scientists estimated how many nucleated cells there were by amplifying reference gene primers. The assay was immunoSEQ multiplex PCR, and TCRdb's table has in-frame clones only and misses some. V and J calls plus clone size are reproduced from that table; the DNA served to infer D and trimming. This sample carries about 120,000 clones, roughly 80% of them seen once, and the ten largest clones take roughly 6%. This clone has just one count. The chain employs TRBV1 and TRBJ2-7; TRBD2, as called in the table, went unchecked against the DNA. TRBV1 is shown as a pseudogene. This TCR was recovered from a man between 65 and 85 years old with acute or convalescent COVID-19. Specimen: peripheral blood. For the CDR3, the DNA is TGCACCAGCAGCTTTAGCGGGAGGGCCCGCTCCTACGAGCAGTACTTC. Encoded protein: CTSSFSGRARSYEQYF.